The 20 T cell receptor beta chains in this list originate from one sample, sequenced in a study of cytomegalovirus exposure and HLA in healthy donors. The study ran its PCR with 60 Vbeta and 13 Jbeta primers. Measured with immunoSEQ multiplex PCR; TCRdb has only the in-frame clones, and not every one. Altogether 180,000 or so clones are present, roughly 80% being singletons, with the ten largest covering approximately 6.5%. The sample consisted of PBMCs. These receptor sequences come from a woman between 45 and 65 years old in good health and CMV-seropositive.

J is TRBJ2-5 and V is TRBV6-5; 11 nucleotides agree with TRBD2. TRBJ2-7 matches the DNA end more closely, so the J call is doubtful. The CDR3 extends over 13 amino acids. Germline V gene sequence: CDR1 MNHEY, CDR2 SVGAGI. The CDR3 sequence is CAARPSGRPEQYF. CDR3 nucleotide sequence: TGTGCCGCCCGGCCTAGCGGGAGGCCCGAGCAGTACTTC.

The genes are TRBV5-4 and TRBJ1-6; TRBD1 agrees at 7 bases. The CDR3 has 15 residues. The V and J ends lost 0 bases and 9 bases, in that order; junction bases with no gene match: 6. CDR1 and CDR2 (germline): SGHNT, YYREEE (reference sequence). In DNA form, the CDR3 reads TGTGCCAGCAGCTTGGCCGACAGGGACACTTCACCCCTCCACTTT. This sequence encodes CASSLADRDTSPLHF.

The V and J genes are TRBV5-4 and TRBJ2-7; TRBD1 agrees at 8 bases. Germline V gives CDR1 SGHNT, CDR2 YYREEE (reference sequence). The CDR3 sequence is 14 residues long. The ends lost 4 bases at V and 3 bases at J; junction bases unmatched: 6. The CDR3 DNA reads as TGTGCCAGCAGCGAACTTGACAGGGGCTACGAGCAGTACTTC. It specifies CASSELDRGYEQYF.

V is TRBV6-5 and J is TRBJ2-5; 7 bases are shared with TRBD2. After removal of 5 bases from V and 5 bases from J, the junction contained 5 bases not matched to a gene. Per the germline V gene, CDR1 is MNHEY and CDR2 is SVGAGI. The CDR3 has 13 amino acids. CDR3 residues: CASSPLGGETQYF. In DNA form, the CDR3 reads TGTGCCAGCAGTCCCTTGGGGGGGGAGACCCAGTACTTC.

The chain recombines TRBV18 with TRBJ2-3; perhaps TRBD2 as D (5 bases). The CDR3 has 15 residues. V lost 0 bases to trimming and J lost 3 bases, with 10 bases between them. Looked up from germline, CDR1 is KGHSH and CDR2 is LQKENI. CDR3 coding DNA: TGTGCCAGCTCACCACCGGGAGTTAGGACAGATACGCAGTATTTT. Encoded protein: CASSPPGVRTDTQYF. Drawing the rest from reference TRBV18 and TRBJ2-3, the complete variable domain is NAGVMQNPRHLVRRRGQEARLRCSPMKGHSHVYWYRQLPEEGLKFMVYLQKENIIDESGMPKERFSAEFPKEGPSILRIQQVVRGDSAAYFCASSPPGVRTDTQYFGPGTRLTVL.

The CDR3 DNA follows: TGTGCCAGCAGCTTAGCCCCAAATCAGCCCCAGCATTTT. This encodes CASSLAPNQPQHF. This chain joins TRBV7-2 and TRBJ1-5; D not resolved. The CDR3 is 13 amino acids. The V and J ends lost 0 bases and 4 bases respectively, with 4 bases between them. Germline loops: CDR1 SGHTA, CDR2 FQGNSA.

This clone was observed once. The V gene is TRBV19, the J gene TRBJ1-1; unclear D gene. Between the trimmed V and J ends, which lost 4 bases and 5 bases, there was a span of 23 bases. The CDR3 length is 17 residues. The germline gives CDR1 LNHDA, CDR2 SQIVND (reference sequence). The CDR3 coding sequence is TGTGCCAGTAGTACTCTTAACCCCCGAGACCAGCGGACTGAAGCTTTCTTT. Protein: CASSTLNPRDQRTEAFF.

The chain has TRBV18 and TRBJ1-1, with D tentatively TRBD1 (6 bases). The CDR3 length is 15 residues. Trimming stripped 2 bases from V and 3 bases from J, with 13 bases between. From germline, CDR1 is KGHSH and CDR2 LQKENI. CDR3 residues: CASSPNRVQDTEAFF. The CDR3 bases are TGTGCCAGCTCACCAAACAGGGTTCAGGACACTGAAGCTTTCTTT.

V gene TRBV10-2 combines with J gene TRBJ2-5; D ambiguous. Germline CDR1 reads WSHSY; CDR2 reads SAAADI. Trimming took off 5 bases at V and 5 bases at J, with 15 bases between the two ends. This CDR3 is built from 14 residues. The CDR3 loop is CASSSYSSSETQYF. The CDR3 DNA reads as TGCGCCAGCAGTTCTTACAGTAGTTCGGAGACCCAGTACTTC.

This chain connects TRBV2 to TRBJ2-1; no firm D call. V was trimmed by 1 base and J by 4 bases, leaving 5 bases between them. CDR3 length: 13 residues. CDR1 and CDR2 (germline): SNHLY, FYNNEI. DNA for the CDR3: TGTGCCAGCAGTGAAGGGCGGTACAATGAGCAGTTCTTC. It yields the protein CASSEGRYNEQFF.

The V and J genes are TRBV6-5 and TRBJ2-3, with 9 bases lining up with TRBD2. There are 15 residues in the CDR3. The V segment lost 2 bases and the J segment 0 bases; nucleotides outside the gene matches: 0. Germline assignment: CDR1 MNHEY and CDR2 SVGAGI. The CDR3 is CASSYAGGSTDTQYF. CDR3 nucleotides: TGTGCCAGCAGTTACGCGGGGGGGAGCACAGATACGCAGTATTTT.

V usage is TRBV4-2 and J usage is TRBJ2-7, with a tentative D call TRBD1 (7 bases). V shed 1 base and J shed 0 bases, with 10 bases lying between them. This CDR3 has 15 residues. Germline CDR1 LGHNA, CDR2 YNFKEQ. For the CDR3, the DNA is TGTGCCAGCAGCCAAGCCAGGGGGGTCTCCTACGAGCAGTACTTC. This codes for CASSQARGVSYEQYF.

The chain uses TRBV11-3 and TRBJ2-1, with D uncertain. CDR1 is SGHNT and CDR2 is YENEEA in the germline V gene. The CDR3 length is 13 residues. The V end was cut by 2 bases, the J end by 5 bases, with 7 bases between. DNA for the CDR3: TGTGCCAGCAGCTTATACGGAGACAATGAGCAGTTCTTC. Translating gives CASSLYGDNEQFF.

V and J are TRBV11-3 and TRBJ2-3; 7 nucleotides align to TRBD1. The CDR3 has 14 residues. The V segment lost 4 bases and the J segment 2 bases; nucleotides outside the gene matches: 3. The germline gives CDR1 SGHNT, CDR2 YENEEA. The CDR3 loop is CASSSTGNTDTQYF. The CDR3 bases are TGTGCCAGCAGCTCGACAGGGAACACAGATACGCAGTATTTT.

This chain links TRBV6-5 with TRBJ1-1, with D possibly matching TRBD1 (6 bases). With 2 bases removed from V and 5 bases from J, the gap between germline ends came to 18 bases. Germline loops: CDR1 MNHEY, CDR2 SVGAGI. The CDR3 sequence is 16 residues long. CDR3 in DNA: TGTGCCAGCAGTTACGGCACCGGGACACCTTCTACTGAAGCTTTCTTT. Protein product: CASSYGTGTPSTEAFF.

The chain uses TRBV2 and TRBJ2-5, with TRBD2 matching 11 bases. The J call may be in error: the DNA end matches TRBJ2-7 better. This CDR3 is built from 14 residues. Germline assignment: CDR1 SNHLY and CDR2 FYNNEI. CDR3 in DNA: TGTGCCAGCACCAAAGGGACTAGCGGCTACGAGCAGTACTTC. Encoded protein: CASTKGTSGYEQYF.

The chain uses TRBV18 and TRBJ2-5; possibly TRBD1 for D (6 bases). The ends were cut back, 0 bases at V and 3 bases at J, with 11 bases in the middle. The CDR3 covers 15 residues. Germline V CDR1 and CDR2: KGHSH, LQKENI. In DNA form, the CDR3 reads TGTGCCAGCTCACCACCGGCAGGGGTAGAAGAGACCCAGTACTTC. Translated: CASSPPAGVEETQYF.

DNA of the CDR3: TGTGCCAGCAGTTACGTCAGCTCCTACGAGCAGTACTTC. Protein sequence: CASSYVSSYEQYF. The V gene is TRBV6-6, the J gene TRBJ2-7; the D is unclear. Germline V gene sequence: CDR1 MNHNY, CDR2 SVGAGI (reference sequence). CDR3 length equals 13 residues. Trimming removed 2 bases from V and 0 bases from J, with 5 bases in between.

J is TRBJ2-3 and V is TRBV4-3, with 7 bases identical to TRBD2. The CDR3 covers 15 residues. Germline V gene lookup returns CDR1 LGHNA and CDR2 YSLEER. The junction had 1 base not matched to a gene; V was cut back by 0 bases and J by 1 base. The CDR3 coding sequence is TGCGCCAGCAGCCAAGAGGGGGGGGGCACAGATACGCAGTATTTT. As protein: CASSQEGGGTDTQYF.

This chain joins TRBV5-4 and TRBJ2-3; TRBD2 matches 8 bases. The CDR3 is 18 residues long. Germline V gene lookup returns CDR1 SGHNT and CDR2 YYREEE (reference sequence). Unmatched junction bases numbered 15, after V lost 4 bases and J lost 2 bases. The CDR3 sequence is CASSPPLLAGRYTDTQYF. The CDR3 DNA sequence: TGTGCCAGCAGCCCCCCCCTGCTAGCGGGCCGTTACACAGATACGCAGTATTTT.